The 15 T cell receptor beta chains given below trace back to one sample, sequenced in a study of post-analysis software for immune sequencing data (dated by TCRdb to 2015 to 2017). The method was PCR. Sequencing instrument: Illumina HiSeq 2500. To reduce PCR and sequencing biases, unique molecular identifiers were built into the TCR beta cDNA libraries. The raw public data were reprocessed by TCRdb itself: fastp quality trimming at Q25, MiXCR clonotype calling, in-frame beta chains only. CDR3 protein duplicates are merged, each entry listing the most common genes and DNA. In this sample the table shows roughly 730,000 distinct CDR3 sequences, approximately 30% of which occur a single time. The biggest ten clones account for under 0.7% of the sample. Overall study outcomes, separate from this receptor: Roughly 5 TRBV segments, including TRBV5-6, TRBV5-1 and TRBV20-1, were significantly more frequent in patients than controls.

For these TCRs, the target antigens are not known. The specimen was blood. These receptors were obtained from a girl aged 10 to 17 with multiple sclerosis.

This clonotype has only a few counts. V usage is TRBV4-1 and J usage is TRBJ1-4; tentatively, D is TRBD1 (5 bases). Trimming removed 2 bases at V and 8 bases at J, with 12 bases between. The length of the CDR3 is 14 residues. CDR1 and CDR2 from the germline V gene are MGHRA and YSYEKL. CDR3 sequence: CASSQQGLKEKLFF. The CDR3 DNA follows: TGCGCCAGCAGCCAACAGGGTCTAAAGGAAAAACTGTTTTTT.

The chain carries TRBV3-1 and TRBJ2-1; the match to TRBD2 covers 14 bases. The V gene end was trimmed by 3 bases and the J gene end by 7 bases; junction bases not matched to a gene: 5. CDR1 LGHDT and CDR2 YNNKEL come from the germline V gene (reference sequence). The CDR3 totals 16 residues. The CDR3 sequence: CASSHRLAGGRNEQFF. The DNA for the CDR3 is TGTGCCAGCAGCCACCGACTAGCGGGGGGGCGTAATGAGCAGTTCTTC.

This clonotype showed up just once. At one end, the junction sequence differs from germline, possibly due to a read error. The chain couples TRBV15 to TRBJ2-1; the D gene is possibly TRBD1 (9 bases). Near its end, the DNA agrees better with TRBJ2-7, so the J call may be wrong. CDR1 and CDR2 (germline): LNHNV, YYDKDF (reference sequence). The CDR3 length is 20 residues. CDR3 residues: CATRREGTGLPGRAYNEQYF. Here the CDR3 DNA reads TGTGCCACCAGAAGAGAGGGGACAGGGTTACCCGGGAGGGCCTACAATGAGCAGTACTTC.

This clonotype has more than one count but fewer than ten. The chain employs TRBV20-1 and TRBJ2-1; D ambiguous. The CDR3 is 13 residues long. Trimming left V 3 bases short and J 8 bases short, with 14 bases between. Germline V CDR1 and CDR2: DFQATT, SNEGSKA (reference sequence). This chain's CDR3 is CSASRNQPDEQFF. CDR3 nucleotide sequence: TGCAGTGCTAGTCGTAACCAGCCCGATGAGCAGTTCTTC.

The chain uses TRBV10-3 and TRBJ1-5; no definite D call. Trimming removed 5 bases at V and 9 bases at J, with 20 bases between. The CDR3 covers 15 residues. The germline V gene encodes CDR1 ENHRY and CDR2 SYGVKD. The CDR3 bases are TGTGCCATCAGTCCCGGGCTTCTAGGCGATACGCCCCAGCATTTT. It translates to CAISPGLLGDTPQHF.

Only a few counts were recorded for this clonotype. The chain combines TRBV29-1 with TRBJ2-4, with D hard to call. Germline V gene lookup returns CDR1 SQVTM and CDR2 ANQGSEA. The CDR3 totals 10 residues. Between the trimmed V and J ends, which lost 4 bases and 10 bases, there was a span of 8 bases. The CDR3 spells CSVVVGIQYF. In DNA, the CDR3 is TGCAGCGTTGTTGTCGGGATTCAGTACTTC.

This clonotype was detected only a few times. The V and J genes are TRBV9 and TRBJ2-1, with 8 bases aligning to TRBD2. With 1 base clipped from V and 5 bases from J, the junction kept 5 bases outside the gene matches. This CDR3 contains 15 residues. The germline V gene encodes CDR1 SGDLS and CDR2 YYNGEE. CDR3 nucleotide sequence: TGTGCCAGCAGCGTACGCCGGGGGGGAAACAATGAGCAGTTCTTC. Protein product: CASSVRRGGNNEQFF.

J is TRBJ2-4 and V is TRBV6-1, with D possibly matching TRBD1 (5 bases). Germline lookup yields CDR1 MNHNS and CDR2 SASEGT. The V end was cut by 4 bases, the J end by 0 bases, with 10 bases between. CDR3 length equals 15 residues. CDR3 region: CASSARQIAKNIQYF. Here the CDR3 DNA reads TGTGCCAGCAGTGCTCGACAGATAGCCAAAAACATTCAGTACTTC.

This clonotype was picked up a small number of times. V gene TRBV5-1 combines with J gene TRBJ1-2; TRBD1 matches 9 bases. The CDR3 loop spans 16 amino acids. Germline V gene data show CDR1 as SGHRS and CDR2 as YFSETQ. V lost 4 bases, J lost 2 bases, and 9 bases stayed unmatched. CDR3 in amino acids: CASSKRQGGSNYGYTF. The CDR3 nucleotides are TGCGCCAGCAGCAAAAGACAGGGGGGCTCCAACTATGGCTACACCTTC.

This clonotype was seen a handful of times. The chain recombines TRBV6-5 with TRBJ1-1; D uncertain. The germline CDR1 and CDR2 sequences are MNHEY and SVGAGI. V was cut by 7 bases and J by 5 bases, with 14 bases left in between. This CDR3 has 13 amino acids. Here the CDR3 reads CASTADLRTEAFF. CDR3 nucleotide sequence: TGTGCCAGCACCGCAGACCTGAGGACTGAAGCTTTCTTT.

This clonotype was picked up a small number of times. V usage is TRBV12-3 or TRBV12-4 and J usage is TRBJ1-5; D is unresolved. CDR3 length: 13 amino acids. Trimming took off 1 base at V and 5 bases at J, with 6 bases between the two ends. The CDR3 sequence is CASSLVNYQPQHF. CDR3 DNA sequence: TGTGCCAGCAGTTTAGTTAATTATCAGCCCCAGCATTTT.

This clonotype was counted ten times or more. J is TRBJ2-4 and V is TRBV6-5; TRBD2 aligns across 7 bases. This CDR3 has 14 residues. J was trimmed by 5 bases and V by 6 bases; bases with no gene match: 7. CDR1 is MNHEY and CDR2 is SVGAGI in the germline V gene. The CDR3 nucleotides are TGTGCCAGCAGACGGGGGGATCTACAAAACATTCAGTACTTC. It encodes CASRRGDLQNIQYF.

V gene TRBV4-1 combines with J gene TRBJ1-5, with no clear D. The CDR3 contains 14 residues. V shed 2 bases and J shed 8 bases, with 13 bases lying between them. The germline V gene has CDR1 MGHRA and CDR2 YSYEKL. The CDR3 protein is CASSQQHGCEPQHF. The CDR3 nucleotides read TGCGCCAGCAGCCAACAACACGGTTGTGAGCCCCAGCATTTT.

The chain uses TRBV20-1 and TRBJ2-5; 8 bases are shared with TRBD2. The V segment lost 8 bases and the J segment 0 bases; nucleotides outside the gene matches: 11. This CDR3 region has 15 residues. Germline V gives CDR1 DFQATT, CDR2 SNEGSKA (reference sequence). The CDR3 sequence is CSTPRTGGYQETQYF. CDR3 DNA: TGCAGTACTCCAAGGACGGGGGGGTACCAAGAGACCCAGTACTTC.

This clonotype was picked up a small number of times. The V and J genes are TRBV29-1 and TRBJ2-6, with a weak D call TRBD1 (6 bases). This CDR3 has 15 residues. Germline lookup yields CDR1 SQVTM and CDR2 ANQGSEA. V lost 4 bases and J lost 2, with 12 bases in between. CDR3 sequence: CSVAQGLAGANVLTF. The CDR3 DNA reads TGCAGCGTTGCACAGGGCCTCGCTGGGGCCAACGTCCTGACTTTC. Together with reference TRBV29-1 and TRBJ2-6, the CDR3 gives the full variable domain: SAVISQKPSRDICQRGTSLTIQCQVDSQVTMMFWYRQQPGQSLTLIATANQGSEATYESGFVIDKFPISRPNLTFSTLTVSNMSPEDSSIYLCSVAQGLAGANVLTFGAGSRLTVL.